Detailed here is one T cell receptor beta chain. The data were taken from a study of Ad26.COV2.S vaccination and SARS-CoV-2 variants. Whole-study context: Intramuscularly, Ad26.COV2.S was given either once or twice, 56 days apart.

CDR1 and CDR2 (germline): SGHNT, YENEEA. The CDR3 contains 16 residues. V dropped 0 bases and J dropped 2; count of bases not matched to a gene: 6. Treatment given: some 19 received Ad26.COV2.S at low or high dose, single or two shots; several received placebo; per-sample allocation not given. It was on day 63 after the first vaccine or placebo injection that samples were taken. In Boston, the donor was an adult between 18-55 years of age. Data came from immunoSEQ multiplex PCR; TCRdb stores just in-frame clones and leaves some out. The data contain approximately 400,000 clones, roughly 85% of them singletons.

The input for sequencing was peripheral blood, taken in a trial of Ad26.COV2.S vaccine versus placebo. The sequence was collected from a person between 18 and 60 years old who received the Ad26.COV2.S COVID-19 vaccine or a placebo. The chain is built from TRBV11-3 and TRBJ2-7, with TRBD2 identical over 8 bases. This CDR3 is CASSLEGAGAPYEQYF. Here the CDR3 DNA reads TGTGCCAGCAGCTTAGAAGGAGCGGGAGCCCCCTACGAGCAGTACTTC.